This T cell receptor beta chain was sequenced in a study of long-term antiretroviral therapy in people with HIV. Runs used v3.0 of the immunoSEQ assay and were done at survey level. TCRdb's table, derived via immunoSEQ multiplex PCR, lists solely in-frame clones and lacks some. The sample has about 21,000 clones; roughly 79% are singletons. The sequence came from a man aged 18 to 29 with HIV. The sequences come from unsorted PBMCs, collected 0.5 years after starting antiretroviral therapy.

The DNA of the CDR3 is TGCAGCGTTGGGACAGGGGGCCTCAATGAGCAGTTCTTC. It is translated as CSVGTGGLNEQFF. The V call is TRBV29-1, the J call TRBJ2-1, with 11 bases that match TRBD1. Losses at the gene ends were 4 bases for V and 6 bases for J; bases not matched to a gene: 2. The V gene's germline CDR1 is SQVTM and CDR2 ANQGSEA. This CDR3 spans 13 amino acids.